Listed here are 5 T cell receptor beta chains from one sample, sequenced in a study of T cells after yellow fever vaccination (dated by TCRdb to the late 2010s). The treatment or condition label, read with the paper, signifies: live attenuated yellow fever vaccine strain. The library was made by 5' RACE. TCRdb shows the sequencer as Illumina NovaSeq 6000. Starting from the raw public reads, TCRdb applied fastp trimming at Q25, assembled clones with MiXCR and retained in-frame beta chains. Entries are consolidated by CDR3 protein sequence, retaining the most common genes and DNA. The sample table holds around 310,000 distinct CDR3 sequences, of which approximately 3.9% were seen once. Of the sample, approximately 24% is held by the ten largest clones. This specimen consisted of PBMCs, obtained 5 days after the yellow fever booster vaccination. The source is a man younger than 35 who received the YFV17D yellow fever vaccine.

The J gene is TRBJ2-7, the V gene TRBV6-5; D not resolved. Looked up from germline, CDR1 is MNHEY and CDR2 is SVGAGI. Deletions cut 3 bases from V and 0 bases from J, with 6 bases between. The CDR3 extends over 13 amino acids. The CDR3 reads CASSYGVSYEQYF. DNA of the CDR3: TGTGCCAGCAGTTATGGGGTCTCCTACGAGCAGTACTTC.

A few counts support this clonotype. The chain combines TRBV5-1 with TRBJ2-5, with 8 nucleotides matching TRBD1. The junction had 5 bases not matched to a gene; V was cut back by 5 bases and J by 2 bases. The CDR3 is made up of 14 amino acids. Per germline, CDR1 SGHRS and CDR2 YFSETQ. As DNA, the CDR3 is TGCGCCAGCAGTACAGGGGGAATACAAGAGACCCAGTACTTC. It is translated as CASSTGGIQETQYF.

The chain joins TRBV5-6 to TRBJ1-1; unclear D gene. The germline V gene has CDR1 SGHDT and CDR2 YYEEEE. Trimming pared 2 bases from V and 1 base from J, leaving 6 bases between. The length of the CDR3 is 13 residues. CDR3 amino acids: CASSFWSNTEAFF. The CDR3 region has the DNA TGTGCCAGCAGCTTCTGGTCGAACACTGAAGCTTTCTTT.

This clonotype was observed many times. V and J are TRBV4-2 and TRBJ1-6; TRBD1 matches 7 bases. The V segment lost 3 bases and the J segment 5 bases; nucleotides outside the gene matches: 4. CDR1 and CDR2 (germline): LGHNA, YNFKEQ. The CDR3 is made up of 15 amino acids. For the CDR3, the DNA is TGTGCCAGCAGCCAGACAGGGCAAAATAATTCACCCCTCCACTTT. Its protein product is CASSQTGQNNSPLHF.

This clonotype came up a few times. V is TRBV15 and J is TRBJ2-2, with 8 bases lining up with TRBD1. Trimming took 0 bases from V and 5 from J; bases not matched to a gene: 8. This CDR3 region has 17 residues. Germline CDR1 is LNHNV and CDR2 is YYDKDF (reference sequence). CDR3 protein: CATSRDGQGARTGELFF. CDR3 sequence (DNA): TGTGCCACCAGCAGAGATGGCCAGGGGGCGAGAACCGGGGAGCTGTTTTTT.